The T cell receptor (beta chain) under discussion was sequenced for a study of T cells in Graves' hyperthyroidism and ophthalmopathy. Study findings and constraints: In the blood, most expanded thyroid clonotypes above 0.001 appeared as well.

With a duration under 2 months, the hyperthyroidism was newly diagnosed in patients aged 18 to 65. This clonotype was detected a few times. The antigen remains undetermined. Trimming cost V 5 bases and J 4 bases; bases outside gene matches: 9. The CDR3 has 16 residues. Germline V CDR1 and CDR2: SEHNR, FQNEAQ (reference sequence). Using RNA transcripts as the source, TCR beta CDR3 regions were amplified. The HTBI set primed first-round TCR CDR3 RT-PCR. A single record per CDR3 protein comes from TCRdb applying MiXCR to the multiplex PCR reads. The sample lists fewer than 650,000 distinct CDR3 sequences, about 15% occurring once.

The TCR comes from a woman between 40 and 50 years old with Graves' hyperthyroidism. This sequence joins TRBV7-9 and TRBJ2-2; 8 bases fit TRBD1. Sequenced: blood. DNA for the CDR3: TGTGCCAGCAGCCCGCACAGGGGGGTGACCACCGGGGAGCTGTTTTTT. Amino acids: CASSPHRGVTTGELFF.